The entry below gives a single TCR beta chain sequence along with its context. The antigen it binds to is not known. One base away there is no much larger clone; base qualities are not given. Libraries were constructed by 5' RACE. The reads were generated on an Illumina HiSeq 2500. The second PCR ran for roughly 7 to 12 cycles and used a J-beta primer mix along with a sample-barcoded 5' primer. A unique molecular identifier was introduced onto each TCR beta cDNA molecule by a template-switch 5' adaptor carrying 12 random nucleotides. Each sample yielded at least 3 million CDR3-containing paired-end reads. First-strand cDNA synthesis was performed from all RNA using the Mint cDNA synthesis kit, with priming by a TRBC-specific oligonucleotide. After uracil-DNA glycosylase treatment, a first 18-cycle PCR used universal primers M1SS and BC2_uni_R on all cDNA. In the paper's pipeline: Normalization of each sample was performed by random selection of 1 million high-quality reads, each carrying a distinct molecular identifier. Instead of being binned into consensus sequences, reads with shared molecular identifiers were discarded. MiTCR, run with a Q25 quality threshold and the strictest error-elimination algorithm, handled CDR3 identification, clonotype clustering and error correction. A nonparametric unseen species model using Euler transformation provided a lower-bound estimate of total TCR beta diversity. The raw public reads went through TCRdb reprocessing: fastp at Q25, MiXCR clone calling, in-frame beta chains kept. For every CDR3 protein sequence, its rows merge into one entry that carries the most common genes and DNA. The V and J calls were determined by TCRdb, not by the authors. For this sample the table gives about 640,000 distinct CDR3 sequences, of which under 70% were detected only once. The ten most abundant clones make up 30% to 40% of the sample.

Donors were around 37 systemically healthy Caucasian individuals from Russia aged roughly 6 to 100 years. Approximately 9.7 milliliters of peripheral blood were drawn from each donor into EDTA-treated Vacutainer tubes. Ficoll-Paque density-gradient centrifugation was used to isolate PBMCs, with at least 7 million per sample. Trizol reagent was used to extract total RNA from PBMCs, with at least 5.5 micrograms per sample. For every donor, flow cytometry on a PBMC aliquot measured the percentage of naive CD45RAhigh/CD27high T cells. Trimming at the junction amounts to 8 bases on V and 2 bases on J, and the germline ends lie 18 bases apart. The CDR3 covers 15 residues, taking in both the cysteine and the phenylalanine. Only CDR3 DNA is held: 45 bases, read in frame from base 1. CDR1 and CDR2 (ENHRY, SYGVKD) derive from the germline V gene. The data belong to a study of blood T cells in healthy people across ages (dated by TCRdb to between 2014 and 2017). Regarding the study in general: Template switching captured roughly one uniquely barcoded TCR beta cDNA molecule per two T cells in model experiments. Using deep sequencing normalized with unique cDNA molecular identifiers, the study measured how TCR beta repertoire diversity changes with age. The donors were divided into four age groups: young (average around 15 years), middle-aged (approximately 39), aged (about 61) and long-lived (more than 75). To avoid experimental bias, donors of different ages were randomly spread across the sequencing lanes. Using the same blood draw, the study looked at two additional independent replicas of 1 million unique cDNA reads for two donors, one aged 18 to 30 and the other aged 80 or older.

Broad study findings and their caveats: Because donor CMV infection status was unknown, age-related changes in expanded clonotypes were potentially confounded. Compared with the aged group, the long-lived group had more naive CD4+ T cells, fewer expanded clones and increased TCR diversity, suggesting age selection. Conclusive comparison of naive and antigen-experienced compartments was prevented by the profiling of bulk unsorted PBMCs. There was a strong correlation between observed TCR beta diversity and the percentage of naive T cells measured by flow cytometry. Observed TCR beta diversity per million T cells fell roughly linearly with age, and a significant reduction was already apparent by age around 40. Total diversity estimates from one million sequenced T cells were considered lower bounds and underestimates.

This clonotype was obtained from a man between 60 and 75 years old in good health. Here the chain combines TRBV10-3 and TRBJ2-5; the D segment could be TRBD1, given 5 matching bases. The specimen was blood. The CDR3: CAIHGGQGSQETQYF. The sequence in DNA is TGTGCCATCCATGGTGGCCAGGGTTCTCAAGAGACCCAGTACTTC.